Following are 6 T cell receptor beta chains from one sample sequenced in a study of CD8 T cells in Susac syndrome. Reverse transcription of about 0.5 to 1 ug RNA was carried out with random hexamers. TCRdb passed the immunoSEQ multiplex PCR reads through MiXCR, listing each CDR3 protein once. The table shows roughly 180,000 distinct CDR3 sequences, with 85% to 95% occurring only once. Input material: CD4+ T cells from PBMCs. All receptors come from a human donor in good health.

The V and J genes are TRBV4-2 and TRBJ2-7; D may be TRBD1 (6 bases). V lost 2 bases and J 4 bases, leaving 9 bases between the germline ends. CDR3 length equals 13 residues. Germline lookup yields CDR1 LGHNA and CDR2 YNFKEQ. CDR3 nucleotide sequence: TGTGCCAGCAGCCAATTTCAGGGGTACGAGCAGTACTTC. Protein sequence: CASSQFQGYEQYF.

Comment on this clonotype: The junction and the germline gene differ at one end; a read error may be behind it. The rearrangement links TRBV20-1 to TRBJ2-1; D is possibly TRBD1 or TRBD2 (6 bases each). The CDR3 is 15 residues long. CDR1 and CDR2 from the germline V gene are DFQATT and SNEGSKA (reference sequence). The CDR3: CSARAETGRYNEQFF. DNA for the CDR3: TGCAGTGCCAGAGCTGAAACAGGGAGGTACAATGAGCAGTTCTTC.

The V call is TRBV30, the J call TRBJ2-5, with a tentative D call TRBD1 (5 bases). With 2 bases removed from V and 2 bases from J, the gap between germline ends came to 9 bases. This CDR3 contains 13 residues. Germline CDR1 and CDR2: GTSNPN and SVGIG (reference sequence). The CDR3 loop reads CAWSKGDQETQYF. Here the CDR3 DNA reads TGTGCCTGGAGTAAAGGGGATCAAGAGACCCAGTACTTC. The variable domain in full, completed from reference TRBV30 and TRBJ2-5, reads SQTIHQWPATLVQPVGSPLSLECTVEGTSNPNLYWYRQAAGRGLQLLFYSVGIGQISSEVPQNLSASRPQDRQFILSSKKLLLSDSGFYLCAWSKGDQETQYFGPGTRLLVL.

The J gene is TRBJ1-1, the V gene TRBV29-1, with TRBD1 as a possible D gene (5 bases). V was shortened by 0 bases and J by 5 bases, with 16 bases between the two germline ends. CDR3 size: 15 residues. Germline-derived CDR1 and CDR2 are SQVTM and ANQGSEA. CDR3 DNA sequence: TGCAGCGTTGAAGATTATGGGGGTTTGCGGACTGAAGCTTTCTTT. It yields the protein CSVEDYGGLRTEAFF.

The chain recombines TRBV11-2 with TRBJ2-3, with no clear D. The germline V and J ends were trimmed by 2 bases and 8 bases, with 8 bases remaining between them. The CDR3 sequence is 12 residues long. Germline-derived CDR1 and CDR2 are SGHAT and FQNNGV. The CDR3 DNA reads as TGTGCCAGCAGCTTAAGGTTCGGTACGCAGTATTTT. Translating gives CASSLRFGTQYF.

The table lists this clonotype with a few counts. The chain couples TRBV30 to TRBJ2-3, with TRBD1 matching over 7 bases. The CDR3 contains 13 residues. Germline loops: CDR1 GTSNPN, CDR2 SVGIG (reference sequence). With 4 bases clipped from V and 2 bases from J, the junction kept 3 bases outside the gene matches. The CDR3 loop is CAWNRGTTDTQYF. The CDR3 coding sequence is TGTGCCTGGAACAGGGGTACCACAGATACGCAGTATTTT.